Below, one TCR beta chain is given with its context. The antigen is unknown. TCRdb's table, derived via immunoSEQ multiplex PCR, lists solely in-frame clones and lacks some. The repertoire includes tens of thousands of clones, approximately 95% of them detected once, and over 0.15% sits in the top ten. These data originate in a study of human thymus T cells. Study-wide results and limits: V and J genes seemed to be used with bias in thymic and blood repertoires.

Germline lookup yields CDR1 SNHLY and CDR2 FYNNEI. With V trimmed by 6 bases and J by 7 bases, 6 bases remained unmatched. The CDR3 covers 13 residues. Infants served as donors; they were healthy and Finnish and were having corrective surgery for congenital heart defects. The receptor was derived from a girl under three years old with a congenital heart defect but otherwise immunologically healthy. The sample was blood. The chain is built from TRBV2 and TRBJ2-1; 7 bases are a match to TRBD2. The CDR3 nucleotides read TGTGCCAGCAGCCAGACTAGCCAGAATGAGCAGTTCTTC. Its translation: CASSQTSQNEQFF.